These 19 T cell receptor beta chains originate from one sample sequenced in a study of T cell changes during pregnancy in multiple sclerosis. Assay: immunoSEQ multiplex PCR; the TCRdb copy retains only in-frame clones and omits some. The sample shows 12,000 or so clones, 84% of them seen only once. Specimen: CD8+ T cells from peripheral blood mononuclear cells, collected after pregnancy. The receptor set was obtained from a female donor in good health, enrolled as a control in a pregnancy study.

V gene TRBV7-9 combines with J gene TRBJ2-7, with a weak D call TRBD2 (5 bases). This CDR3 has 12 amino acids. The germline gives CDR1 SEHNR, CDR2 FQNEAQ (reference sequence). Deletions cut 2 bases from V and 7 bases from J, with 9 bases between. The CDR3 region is CASSLQAGEQYF. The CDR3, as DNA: TGTGCCAGCAGCTTACAGGCGGGTGAGCAGTACTTC.

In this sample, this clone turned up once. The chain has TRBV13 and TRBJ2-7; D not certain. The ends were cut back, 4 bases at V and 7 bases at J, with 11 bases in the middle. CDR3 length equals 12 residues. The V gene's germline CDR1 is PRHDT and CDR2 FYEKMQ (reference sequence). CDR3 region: CASSSTSREQYF. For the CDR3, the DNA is TGTGCCAGCAGCTCTACCTCGAGGGAGCAGTACTTC. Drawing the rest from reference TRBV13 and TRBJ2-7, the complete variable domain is AAGVIQSPRHLIKEKRETATLKCYPIPRHDTVYWYQQGPGQDPQFLISFYEKMQSDKGSIPDRFSAQQFSDYHSELNMSSLELGDSALYFCASSSTSREQYFGPGTRLTVT.

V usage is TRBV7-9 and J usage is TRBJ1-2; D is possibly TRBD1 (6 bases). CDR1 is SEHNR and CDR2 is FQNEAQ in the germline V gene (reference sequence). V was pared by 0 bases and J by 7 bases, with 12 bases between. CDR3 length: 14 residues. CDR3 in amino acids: CASSLASTGFGYTF. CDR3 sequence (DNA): TGTGCCAGCAGCTTAGCGAGTACAGGGTTTGGCTACACCTTC.

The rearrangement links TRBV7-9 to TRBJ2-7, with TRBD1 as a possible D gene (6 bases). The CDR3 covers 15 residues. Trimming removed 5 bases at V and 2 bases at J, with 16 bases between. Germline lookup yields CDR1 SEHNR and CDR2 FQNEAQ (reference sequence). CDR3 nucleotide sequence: TGTGCCAGCAGCGTCCTTGAACAGGGACCCTACGAGCAGTACTTC. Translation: CASSVLEQGPYEQYF.

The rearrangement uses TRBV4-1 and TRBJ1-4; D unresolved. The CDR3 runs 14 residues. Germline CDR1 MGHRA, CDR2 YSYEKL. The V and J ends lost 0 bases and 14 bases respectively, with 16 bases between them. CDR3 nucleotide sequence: TGCGCCAGCAGCCAAGAGCGAGTGCCCAGGTGGCTGTTTTTT. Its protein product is CASSQERVPRWLFF.

CDR3 nucleotide sequence: TGTGCCAGCAGTTCTGGGGGCGCGACCGGGGAGCTGTTTTTT. It is translated as CASSSGGATGELFF. This chain links TRBV28 with TRBJ2-2; a possible D gene is TRBD1 (6 bases). V dropped 4 bases and J dropped 5 bases, with 11 bases sitting between them. The CDR3 consists of 14 residues. The germline CDR1 and CDR2 sequences are MDHEN and SYDVKM. Full variable domain (outside the CDR3, taken from reference TRBV28 and TRBJ2-2): DVKVTQSSRYLVKRTGEKVFLECVQDMDHENMFWYRQDPGLGLRLIYFSYDVKMKEKGDIPEGYSVSREKKERFSLILESASTNQTSMYLCASSSGGATGELFFGEGSRLTVL.

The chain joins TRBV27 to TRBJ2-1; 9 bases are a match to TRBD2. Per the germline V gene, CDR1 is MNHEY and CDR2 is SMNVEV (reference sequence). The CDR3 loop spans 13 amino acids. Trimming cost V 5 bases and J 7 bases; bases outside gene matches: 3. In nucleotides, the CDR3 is TGTGCCAGCAGTGTCAGCGGGGGGAATGAGCAGTTCTTC. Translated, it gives CASSVSGGNEQFF.

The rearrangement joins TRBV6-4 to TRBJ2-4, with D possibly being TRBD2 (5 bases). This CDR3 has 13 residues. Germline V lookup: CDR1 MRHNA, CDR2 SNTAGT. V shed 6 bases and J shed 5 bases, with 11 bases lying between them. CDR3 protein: CASSAGSENIQYF. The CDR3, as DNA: TGTGCCAGCAGCGCGGGTTCTGAAAACATTCAGTACTTC.

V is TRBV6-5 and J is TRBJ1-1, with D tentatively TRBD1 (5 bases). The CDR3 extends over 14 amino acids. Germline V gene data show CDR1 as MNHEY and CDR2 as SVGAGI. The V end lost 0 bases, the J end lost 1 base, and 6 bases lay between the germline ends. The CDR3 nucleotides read TGTGCCAGCAGTTACTCGCAGGGGAACACTGAAGCTTTCTTT. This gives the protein CASSYSQGNTEAFF.

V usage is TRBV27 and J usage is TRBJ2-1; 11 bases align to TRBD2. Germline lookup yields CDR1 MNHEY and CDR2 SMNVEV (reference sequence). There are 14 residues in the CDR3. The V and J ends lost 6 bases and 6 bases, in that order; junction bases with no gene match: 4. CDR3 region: CASSGTSGSNEQFF. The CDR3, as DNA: TGTGCCAGCAGCGGGACTAGCGGTAGCAATGAGCAGTTCTTC.

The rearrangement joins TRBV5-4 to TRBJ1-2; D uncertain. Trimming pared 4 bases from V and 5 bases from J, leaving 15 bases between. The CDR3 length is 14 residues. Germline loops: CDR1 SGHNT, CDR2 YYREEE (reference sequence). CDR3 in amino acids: CASSRNAGYYGYTF. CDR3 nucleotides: TGTGCCAGCAGCCGGAACGCAGGCTATTATGGCTACACCTTC.

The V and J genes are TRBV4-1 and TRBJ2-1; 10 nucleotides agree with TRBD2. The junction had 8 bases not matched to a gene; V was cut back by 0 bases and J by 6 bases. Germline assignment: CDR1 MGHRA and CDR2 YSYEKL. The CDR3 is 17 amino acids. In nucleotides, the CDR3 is TGCGCCAGCAGCCAAGAGGGGTCTAGCGGGGGCCGCAATGAGCAGTTCTTC. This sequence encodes CASSQEGSSGGRNEQFF.

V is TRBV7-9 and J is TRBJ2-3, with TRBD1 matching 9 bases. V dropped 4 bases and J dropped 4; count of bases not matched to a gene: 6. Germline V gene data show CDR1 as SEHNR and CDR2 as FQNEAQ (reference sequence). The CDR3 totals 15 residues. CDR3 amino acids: CASSWGQGVADTQYF. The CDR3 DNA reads TGTGCCAGCAGCTGGGGACAGGGAGTCGCAGATACGCAGTATTTT. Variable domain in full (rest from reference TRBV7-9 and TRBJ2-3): DTGVSQNPRHKITKRGQNVTFRCDPISEHNRLYWYRQTLGQGPEFLTYFQNEAQLEKSRLLSDRFSAERPKGSFSTLEIQRTEQGDSAMYLCASSWGQGVADTQYFGPGTRLTVL.

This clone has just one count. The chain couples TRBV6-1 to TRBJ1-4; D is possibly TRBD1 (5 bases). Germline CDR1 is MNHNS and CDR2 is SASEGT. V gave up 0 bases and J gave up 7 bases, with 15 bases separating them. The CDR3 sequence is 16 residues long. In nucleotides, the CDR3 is TGTGCCAGCAGTGAAGCGCTCGGCGGGGGTGGTGAAAAACTGTTTTTT. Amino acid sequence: CASSEALGGGGEKLFF.

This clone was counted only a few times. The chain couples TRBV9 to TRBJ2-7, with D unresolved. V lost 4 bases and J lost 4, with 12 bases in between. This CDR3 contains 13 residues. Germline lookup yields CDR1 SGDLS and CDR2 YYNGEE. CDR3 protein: CASSSNLEYEQYF. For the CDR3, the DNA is TGTGCCAGCAGCTCAAACTTAGAATACGAGCAGTACTTC. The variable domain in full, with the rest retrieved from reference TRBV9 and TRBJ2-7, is DSGVTQTPKHLITATGQRVTLRCSPRSGDLSVYWYQQSLDQGLQFLIQYYNGEERAKGNILERFSAQQFPDLHSELNLSSLELGDSALYFCASSSNLEYEQYFGPGTRLTVT.

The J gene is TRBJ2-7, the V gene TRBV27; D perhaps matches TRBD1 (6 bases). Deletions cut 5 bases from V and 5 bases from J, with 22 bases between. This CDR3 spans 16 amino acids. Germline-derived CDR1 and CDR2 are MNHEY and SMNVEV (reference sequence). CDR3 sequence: CASSPISLQGGNEQYF. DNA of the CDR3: TGTGCCAGCAGTCCAATAAGCCTACAGGGTGGGAACGAGCAGTACTTC.

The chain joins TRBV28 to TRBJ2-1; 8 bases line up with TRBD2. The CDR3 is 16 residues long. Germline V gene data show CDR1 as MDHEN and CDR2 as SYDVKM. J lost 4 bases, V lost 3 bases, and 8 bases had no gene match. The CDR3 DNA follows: TGTGCCAGCAGTTTGGGACTAGGATTGATATACAATGAGCAGTTCTTC. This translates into CASSLGLGLIYNEQFF. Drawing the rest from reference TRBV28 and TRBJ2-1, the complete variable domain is DVKVTQSSRYLVKRTGEKVFLECVQDMDHENMFWYRQDPGLGLRLIYFSYDVKMKEKGDIPEGYSVSREKKERFSLILESASTNQTSMYLCASSLGLGLIYNEQFFGPGTRLTVL.

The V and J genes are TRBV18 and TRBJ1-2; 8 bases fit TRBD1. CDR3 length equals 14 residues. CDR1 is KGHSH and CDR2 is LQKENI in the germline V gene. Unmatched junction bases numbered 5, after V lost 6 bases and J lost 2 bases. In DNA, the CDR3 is TGTGCCAGCTCCCAGGGGACAGGAAACTATGGCTACACCTTC. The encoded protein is CASSQGTGNYGYTF. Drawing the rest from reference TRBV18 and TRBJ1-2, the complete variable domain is NAGVMQNPRHLVRRRGQEARLRCSPMKGHSHVYWYRQLPEEGLKFMVYLQKENIIDESGMPKERFSAEFPKEGPSILRIQQVVRGDSAAYFCASSQGTGNYGYTFGSGTRLTVV.

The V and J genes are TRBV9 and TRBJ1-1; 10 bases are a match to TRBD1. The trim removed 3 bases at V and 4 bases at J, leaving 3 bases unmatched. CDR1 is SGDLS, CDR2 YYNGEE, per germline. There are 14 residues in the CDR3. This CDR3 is CASSGRDRGTEAFF. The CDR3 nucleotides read TGTGCCAGCAGCGGACGGGACAGGGGCACTGAAGCTTTCTTT.